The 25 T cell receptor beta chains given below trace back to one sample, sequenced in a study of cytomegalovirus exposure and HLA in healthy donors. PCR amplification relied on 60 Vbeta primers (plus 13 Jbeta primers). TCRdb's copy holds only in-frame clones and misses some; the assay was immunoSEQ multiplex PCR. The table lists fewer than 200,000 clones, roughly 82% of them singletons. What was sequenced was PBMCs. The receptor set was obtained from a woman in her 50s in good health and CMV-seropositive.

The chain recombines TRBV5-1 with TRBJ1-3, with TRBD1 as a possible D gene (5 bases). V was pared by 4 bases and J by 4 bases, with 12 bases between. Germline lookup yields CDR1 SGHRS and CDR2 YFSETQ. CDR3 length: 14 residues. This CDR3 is CASSETGPGNTIYF. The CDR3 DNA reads TGCGCCAGCAGCGAAACAGGTCCCGGAAACACCATATATTTT.

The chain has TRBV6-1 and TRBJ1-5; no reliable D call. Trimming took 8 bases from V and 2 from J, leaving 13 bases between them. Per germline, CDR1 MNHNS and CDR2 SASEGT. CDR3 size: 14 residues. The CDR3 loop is CASDKSLGNQPQHF. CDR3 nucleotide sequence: TGTGCCAGCGACAAGAGTCTGGGCAATCAGCCCCAGCATTTT.

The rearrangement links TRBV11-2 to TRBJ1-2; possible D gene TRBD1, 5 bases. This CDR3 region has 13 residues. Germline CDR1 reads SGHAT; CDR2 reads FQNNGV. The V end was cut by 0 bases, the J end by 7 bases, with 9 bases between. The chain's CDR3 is CASSLDTGVGYTF. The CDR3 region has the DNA TGTGCCAGCAGCTTAGATACGGGGGTTGGCTACACCTTC.

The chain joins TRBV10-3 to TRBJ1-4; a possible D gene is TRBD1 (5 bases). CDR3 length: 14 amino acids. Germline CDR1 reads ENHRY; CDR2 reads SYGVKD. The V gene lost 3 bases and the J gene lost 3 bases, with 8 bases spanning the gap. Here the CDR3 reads CAISDGGSNEKLFF. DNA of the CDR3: TGTGCCATCAGTGACGGGGGATCTAATGAAAAACTGTTTTTT.

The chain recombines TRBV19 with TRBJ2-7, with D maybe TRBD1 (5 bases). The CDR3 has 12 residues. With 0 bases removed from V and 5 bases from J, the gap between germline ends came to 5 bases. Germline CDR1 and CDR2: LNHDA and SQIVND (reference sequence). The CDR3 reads CASSIEGDEQYF. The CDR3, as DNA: TGTGCCAGTAGTATAGAAGGGGACGAGCAGTACTTC.

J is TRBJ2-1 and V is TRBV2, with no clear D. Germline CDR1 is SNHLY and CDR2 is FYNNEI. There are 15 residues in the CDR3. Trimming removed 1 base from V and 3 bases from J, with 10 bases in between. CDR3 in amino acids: CASSEVTTYYNEQFF. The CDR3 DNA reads TGTGCCAGCAGTGAAGTGACAACGTACTACAATGAGCAGTTCTTC.

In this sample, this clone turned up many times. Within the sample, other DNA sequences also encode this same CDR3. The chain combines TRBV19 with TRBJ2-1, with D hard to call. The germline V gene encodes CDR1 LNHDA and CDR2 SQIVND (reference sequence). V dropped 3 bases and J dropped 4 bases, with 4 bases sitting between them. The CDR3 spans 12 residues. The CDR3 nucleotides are TGTGCCAGTAGTATCCCGTACAATGAGCAGTTCTTC. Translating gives CASSIPYNEQFF.

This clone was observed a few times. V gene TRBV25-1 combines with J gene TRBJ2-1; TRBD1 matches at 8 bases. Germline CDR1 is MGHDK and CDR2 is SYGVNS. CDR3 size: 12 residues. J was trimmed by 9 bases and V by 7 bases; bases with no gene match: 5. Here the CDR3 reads CASTLDRGEQFF. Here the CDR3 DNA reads TGTGCCAGCACGCTTGACAGGGGTGAGCAGTTCTTC.

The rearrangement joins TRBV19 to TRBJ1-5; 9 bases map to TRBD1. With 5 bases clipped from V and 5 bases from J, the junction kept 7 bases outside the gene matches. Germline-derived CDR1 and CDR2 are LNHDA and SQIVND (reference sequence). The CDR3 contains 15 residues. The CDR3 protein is CASSLRTGVDQPQHF. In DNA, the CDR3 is TGTGCCAGTAGTCTACGGACAGGGGTTGATCAGCCCCAGCATTTT.

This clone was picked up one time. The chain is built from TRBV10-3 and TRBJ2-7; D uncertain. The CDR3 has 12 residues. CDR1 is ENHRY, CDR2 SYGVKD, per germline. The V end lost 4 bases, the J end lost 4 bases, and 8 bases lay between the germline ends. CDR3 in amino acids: CAISVNIYEQYF. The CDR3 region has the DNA TGTGCCATCAGTGTTAACATTTACGAGCAGTACTTC.

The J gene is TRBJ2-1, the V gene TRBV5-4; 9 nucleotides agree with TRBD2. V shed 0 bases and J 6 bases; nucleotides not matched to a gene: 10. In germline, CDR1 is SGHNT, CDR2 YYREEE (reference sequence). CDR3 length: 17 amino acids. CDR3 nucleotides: TGTGCCAGCAGCTTGGGGGGAGCGGGGGGCCACGGCAATGAGCAGTTCTTC. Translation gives CASSLGGAGGHGNEQFF.

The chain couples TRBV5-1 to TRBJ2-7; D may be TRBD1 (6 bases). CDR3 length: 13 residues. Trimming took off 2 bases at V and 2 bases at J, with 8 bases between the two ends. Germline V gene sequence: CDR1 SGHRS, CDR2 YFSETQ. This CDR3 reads CASSLTGTYEQYF. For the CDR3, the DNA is TGCGCCAGCAGCTTAACAGGGACCTACGAGCAGTACTTC.

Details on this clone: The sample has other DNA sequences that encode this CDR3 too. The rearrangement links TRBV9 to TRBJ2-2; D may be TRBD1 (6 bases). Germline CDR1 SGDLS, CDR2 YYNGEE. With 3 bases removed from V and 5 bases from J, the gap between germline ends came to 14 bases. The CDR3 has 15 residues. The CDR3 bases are TGTGCCAGCAGCGAACAGGGTGTCTGGACCGGGGAGCTGTTTTTT. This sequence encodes CASSEQGVWTGELFF.

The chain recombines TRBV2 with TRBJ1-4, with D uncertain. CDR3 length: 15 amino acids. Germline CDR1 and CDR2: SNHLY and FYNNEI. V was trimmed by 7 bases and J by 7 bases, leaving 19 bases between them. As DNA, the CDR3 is TGTGCCAGCACAGTCCGGTACGGAGTCGGTGAAAAACTGTTTTTT. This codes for CASTVRYGVGEKLFF.

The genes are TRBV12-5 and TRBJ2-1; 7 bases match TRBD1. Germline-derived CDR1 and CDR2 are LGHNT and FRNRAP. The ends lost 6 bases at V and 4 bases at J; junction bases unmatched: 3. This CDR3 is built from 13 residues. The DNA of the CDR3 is TGTGCTAGTGGCCTGGGACAGTACAATGAGCAGTTCTTC. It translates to CASGLGQYNEQFF.

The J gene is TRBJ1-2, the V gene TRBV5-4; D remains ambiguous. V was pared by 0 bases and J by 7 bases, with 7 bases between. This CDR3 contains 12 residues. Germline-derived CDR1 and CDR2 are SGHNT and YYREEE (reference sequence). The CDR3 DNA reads TGTGCCAGCAGCTTGGATACGGGTGGCTACACCTTC. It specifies CASSLDTGGYTF.

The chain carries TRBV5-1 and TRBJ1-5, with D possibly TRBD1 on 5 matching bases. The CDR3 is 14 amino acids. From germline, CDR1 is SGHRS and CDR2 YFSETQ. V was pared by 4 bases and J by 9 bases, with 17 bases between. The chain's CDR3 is CASSPGEATWPQHF. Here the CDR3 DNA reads TGCGCCAGCAGCCCGGGGGAGGCCACTTGGCCCCAGCATTTT.

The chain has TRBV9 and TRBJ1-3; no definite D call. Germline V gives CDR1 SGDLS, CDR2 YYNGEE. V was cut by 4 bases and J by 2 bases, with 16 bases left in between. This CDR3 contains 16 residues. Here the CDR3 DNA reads TGTGCCAGCAGCCCGAGTCCATCGGGTGCTGGAAACACCATATATTTT. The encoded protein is CASSPSPSGAGNTIYF.

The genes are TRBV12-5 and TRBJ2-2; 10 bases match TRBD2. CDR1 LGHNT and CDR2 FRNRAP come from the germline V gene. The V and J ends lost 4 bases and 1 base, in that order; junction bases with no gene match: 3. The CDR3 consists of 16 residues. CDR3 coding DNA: TGTGCTAGTGGTTATAGCGGGGGGATGAACACCGGGGAGCTGTTTTTT. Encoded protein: CASGYSGGMNTGELFF.

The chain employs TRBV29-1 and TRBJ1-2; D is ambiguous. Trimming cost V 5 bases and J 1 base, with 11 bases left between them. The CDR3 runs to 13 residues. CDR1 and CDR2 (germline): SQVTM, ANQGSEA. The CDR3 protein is CSVQSRINYGYTF. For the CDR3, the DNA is TGCAGCGTTCAGTCCAGGATTAACTATGGCTACACCTTC.

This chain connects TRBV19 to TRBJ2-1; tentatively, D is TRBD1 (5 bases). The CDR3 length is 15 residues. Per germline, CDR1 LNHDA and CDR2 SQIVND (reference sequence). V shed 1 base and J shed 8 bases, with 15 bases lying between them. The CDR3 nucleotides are TGTGCCAGTAGTATAGGCCCCGAGCCCAGGGATGAGCAGTTCTTC. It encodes CASSIGPEPRDEQFF.

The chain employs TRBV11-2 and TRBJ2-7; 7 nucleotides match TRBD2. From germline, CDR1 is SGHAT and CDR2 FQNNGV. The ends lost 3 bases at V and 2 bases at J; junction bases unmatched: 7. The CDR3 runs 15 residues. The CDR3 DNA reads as TGTGCCAGCAGCTTCGGAGCGGGATGGGCCTACGAGCAGTACTTC. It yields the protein CASSFGAGWAYEQYF.

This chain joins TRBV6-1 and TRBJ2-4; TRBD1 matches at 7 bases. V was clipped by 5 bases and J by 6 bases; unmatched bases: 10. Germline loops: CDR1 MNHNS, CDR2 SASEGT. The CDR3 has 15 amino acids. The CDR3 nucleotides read TGTGCCAGCAGTACCAGTTCCGGGACAGCAAACATTCAGTACTTC. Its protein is CASSTSSGTANIQYF.

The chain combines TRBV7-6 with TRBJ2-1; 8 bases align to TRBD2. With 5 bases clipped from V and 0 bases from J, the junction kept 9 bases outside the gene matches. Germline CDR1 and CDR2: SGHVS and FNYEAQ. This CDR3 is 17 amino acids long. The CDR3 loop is CASSPRGGTVSYNEQFF. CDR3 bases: TGTGCCAGCAGCCCCCGGGGGGGGACCGTCTCCTACAATGAGCAGTTCTTC. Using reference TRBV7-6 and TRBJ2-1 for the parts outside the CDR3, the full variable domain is GAGVSQSPRYKVTKRGQDVALRCDPISGHVSLYWYRQALGQGPEFLTYFNYEAQQDKSGLPNDRFSAERPEGSISTLTIQRTEQRDSAMYRCASSPRGGTVSYNEQFFGPGTRLTVL.

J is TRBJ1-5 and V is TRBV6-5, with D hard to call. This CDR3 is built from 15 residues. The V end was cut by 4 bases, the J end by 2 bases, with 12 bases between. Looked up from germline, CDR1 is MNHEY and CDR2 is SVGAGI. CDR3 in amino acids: CASSSGLRGNQPQHF. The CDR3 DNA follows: TGTGCCAGCAGTTCAGGACTTCGGGGCAATCAGCCCCAGCATTTT.